This T cell receptor beta chain was captured by sequencing in a study of T-cell memory formation after mild COVID-19. Study observations and caveats: There were some responding clones in pre-infection memory, which suggested that cross-reactive memory had joined. Contracting CD8+ clones were enriched in EMRA, CD4+ mainly in CM and EM.

Notes on this clonotype: Its specificity is unknown.

TCRdb reanalysed the 5' RACE reads using MiXCR and keeps one entry per CDR3 protein. This table has tens of thousands of distinct CDR3 sequences, approximately 16% appearing once. The sequenced material came from PBMCs or a T cell subset sorted from them (not recorded which). The TCR was taken from a man younger than 35 who had mild COVID-19 (a few samples of this study predate the infection). Cell type and time point are not known.

The CDR3, as DNA: TGTGCCAGCAGGGGGCGCCCAACAGATACGCAGTATTTT. It codes for CASRGRPTDTQYF. The rearrangement joins TRBV7-2 to TRBJ2-3; TRBD1 is a possible D gene (5 bases). CDR1 SGHTA and CDR2 FQGNSA come from the germline V gene. This CDR3 region has 13 residues. With 6 bases removed from V and 3 bases from J, the gap between germline ends came to 10 bases.